This T cell receptor beta chain was documented in a study of vaccination and CD4 T cells after COVID-19. Study-level background: Stimulation of cells relied on overlapping spike peptides derived from SARS-CoV-2, HCoV-NL63, HCoV-OC43 and HCoV-229E.

Oncomine TCR Beta short-read sequencing was applied to DNA from cultured CD4+ T cells. The source of extracted genomic DNA was cultured CD4+ T cells. TCRdb itself ran the PCR reads through MiXCR, one entry per CDR3 protein. This table holds about 21,000 distinct CDR3 sequences, under 75% found once. This CDR3 has 16 amino acids. Of note for this clonotype: Antigen unknown.

The treatment is: approximately 9-day PBMC culture with coronavirus spike peptide pools or control peptides (ViraFEST assay). PBMCs were cultured at 1.5 million to 2.5 million per well with 8 to 10 IU/ml IL-2 and 10 ug/ml peptide pools. The study, taken as a whole, reports: Reactive clonotype counts went from median about 20 after infection to some 40 after vaccination, nonsignificantly.

The specimen sequenced was CD4+ T cells from blood, cultured in vitro. The receptor comes from a human donor who had recovered from COVID-19. This chain uses TRBV21-1 with TRBJ1-5; no DNA check was done on the table's D call, TRBD1. TRBV21-1 is noted as a pseudogene. This chain's CDR3 is CASNRWENRGDQPQHF. The CDR3 DNA reads TGTGCCAGCAATCGCTGGGAGAACCGGGGCGATCAGCCCCAGCATTTT.